The 14 T cell receptor beta chains in this list originate from one sample, sequenced in a study of T cell responses to AZD1222 COVID-19 vaccine. Some clones are missing from TCRdb's copy, which holds only in-frame ones; the method was immunoSEQ multiplex PCR. The sample shows approximately 100,000 clones, about 90% of them seen only once. Sequenced material: peripheral blood, taken on day 0 of AZD1222 vaccination. These receptors all stem from an adult in good health.

The chain employs TRBV2 and TRBJ1-6, with a tentative D call TRBD1 (6 bases). This CDR3 spans 13 amino acids. V was shortened by 11 bases and J by 7 bases, with 15 bases between the two germline ends. Germline V gene lookup returns CDR1 SNHLY and CDR2 FYNNEI. In nucleotides, the CDR3 is TGTGCCGGGAGGGGGGGTATGAATTCACCCCTCCACTTT. The encoded protein is CAGRGGMNSPLHF.

This clone turned up a few times. This chain joins TRBV2 and TRBJ2-4; D remains ambiguous. V dropped 5 bases and J dropped 8 bases, with 10 bases sitting between them. CDR3 length equals 12 residues. Germline V CDR1 and CDR2: SNHLY, FYNNEI. The CDR3 is CASSLILYIQYF. The CDR3 nucleotides are TGTGCCAGCAGTCTTATTTTGTACATTCAGTACTTC.

V is TRBV28 and J is TRBJ2-7; the D is unclear. The CDR3 is 14 amino acids. The V and J ends lost 4 bases and 1 base respectively, with 11 bases between them. Per germline, CDR1 MDHEN and CDR2 SYDVKM. The CDR3 DNA reads as TGTGCCAGCAGTTCGACTGGCTCGTCCTACGAGCAGTACTTC. Its protein is CASSSTGSSYEQYF.

The gene calls are TRBV5-1 and TRBJ2-2; 7 bases are a match to TRBD1. Trimming took 0 bases from V and 3 from J; bases not matched to a gene: 5. The CDR3 length is 16 residues. Germline loops: CDR1 SGHRS, CDR2 YFSETQ. The CDR3 sequence is CASSLAQGVDTGELFF. CDR3 DNA: TGCGCCAGCAGCTTGGCGCAGGGGGTAGACACCGGGGAGCTGTTTTTT. Complete variable domain (other parts from reference TRBV5-1 and TRBJ2-2): KAGVTQTPRYLIKTRGQQVTLSCSPISGHRSVSWYQQTPGQGLQFLFEYFSETQRNKGNFPGRFSGRQFSNSRSEMNVSTLELGDSALYLCASSLAQGVDTGELFFGEGSRLTVL.

The V and J genes are TRBV19 and TRBJ1-2; D might be TRBD1 (5 bases). Trimming cost V 0 bases and J 2 bases, with 13 bases left between them. CDR1 LNHDA and CDR2 SQIVND come from the germline V gene (reference sequence). The CDR3 covers 16 residues. CDR3 DNA sequence: TGTGCCAGTAGTATAGAAGCCCTGACAGCAAACTATGGCTACACCTTC. It is translated as CASSIEALTANYGYTF. Drawing the rest from reference TRBV19 and TRBJ1-2, the complete variable domain is DGGITQSPKYLFRKEGQNVTLSCEQNLNHDAMYWYRQDPGQGLRLIYYSQIVNDFQKGDIAEGYSVSREKKESFPLTVTSAQKNPTAFYLCASSIEALTANYGYTFGSGTRLTVV.

The J gene is TRBJ1-5, the V gene TRBV30; D remains ambiguous. CDR1 is GTSNPN, CDR2 SVGIG, per germline (reference sequence). The CDR3 sequence is 17 residues long. Trimming cost V 1 base and J 0 bases, with 16 bases left between them. As DNA, the CDR3 is TGTGCCTGGAGTGACGGTTGGAGCTTAAATAGCAATCAGCCCCAGCATTTT. Translating it yields CAWSDGWSLNSNQPQHF.

This sequence joins TRBV18 and TRBJ1-1, with D tentatively TRBD1 (6 bases). The CDR3 spans 15 residues. Germline loops: CDR1 KGHSH, CDR2 LQKENI. V dropped 8 bases and J dropped 4 bases, with 20 bases sitting between them. The CDR3, as DNA: TGTGCCAGCAAAAAGTCGGCCGGGGGCCTCACTGAAGCTTTCTTT. This encodes CASKKSAGGLTEAFF.

The rearrangement links TRBV6-5 to TRBJ2-7; TRBD1 is a possible D gene (5 bases). V dropped 7 bases and J dropped 0 bases, with 13 bases sitting between them. The CDR3 covers 14 residues. CDR1 is MNHEY, CDR2 SVGAGI, per germline. CDR3 amino acids: CASKGQGFSYEQYF. The DNA of the CDR3 is TGTGCCAGCAAAGGACAAGGGTTCTCCTACGAGCAGTACTTC.

The CDR3 reads CASTQAGGKNNEQFF. CDR3 nucleotide sequence: TGTGCCAGCACCCAAGCGGGGGGGAAAAACAATGAGCAGTTCTTC. J is TRBJ2-1 and V is TRBV6-4; 10 bases map to TRBD2. The V gene end was trimmed by 7 bases and the J gene end by 5 bases; junction bases not matched to a gene: 8. The length of the CDR3 is 15 residues. Germline-derived CDR1 and CDR2 are MRHNA and SNTAGT.

The chain couples TRBV27 to TRBJ1-2, with 8 bases identical to TRBD1. The CDR3 runs to 14 residues. The germline V gene has CDR1 MNHEY and CDR2 SMNVEV (reference sequence). The ends lost 7 bases at V and 7 bases at J; junction bases unmatched: 11. CDR3 amino acids: CASTHPGGAGGYTF. As DNA, the CDR3 is TGTGCCAGCACTCATCCAGGGGGCGCAGGTGGCTACACCTTC.

V is TRBV7-3 and J is TRBJ2-1; TRBD2 agrees at 11 bases. The germline CDR1 and CDR2 sequences are SGHTA and FQGTGA. The CDR3 is made up of 13 amino acids. With 5 bases clipped from V and 6 bases from J, the junction kept 0 bases outside the gene matches. In DNA form, the CDR3 reads TGTGCCAGCAGCGGGACTAGCGGCAATGAGCAGTTCTTC. Translating gives CASSGTSGNEQFF.

The V call is TRBV6-5, the J call TRBJ2-7; a weak D match, TRBD2 (6 bases). The CDR3 length is 12 residues. With 7 bases removed from V and 2 bases from J, the gap between germline ends came to 9 bases. Germline V gene sequence: CDR1 MNHEY, CDR2 SVGAGI. This chain's CDR3 is CASNSGTYEQYF. The DNA for the CDR3 is TGTGCCAGCAATAGCGGAACCTACGAGCAGTACTTC.

The gene calls are TRBV13 and TRBJ1-5; possible D gene TRBD1, 5 bases. Per the germline V gene, CDR1 is PRHDT and CDR2 is FYEKMQ (reference sequence). The V end was cut by 4 bases, the J end by 7 bases, with 14 bases between. The CDR3 totals 14 residues. In DNA form, the CDR3 reads TGTGCCAGCAGCTGGGGTACGGGGGGGCAGCCCCAGCATTTT. As protein: CASSWGTGGQPQHF.

The chain has TRBV27 and TRBJ1-2; 12 bases align to TRBD1. V shed 0 bases and J 10 bases; nucleotides not matched to a gene: 9. Germline loops: CDR1 MNHEY, CDR2 SMNVEV (reference sequence). This CDR3 region has 16 residues. The CDR3 nucleotides read TGTGCCAGCAGTTTATCCCCGGGACAGGGGGCAGGGGACTACACCTTC. Amino acids: CASSLSPGQGAGDYTF.